The 32 T cell receptor beta chains given below trace back to one sample, sequenced in a study of blood T cell repertoires in COVID-19 (dated by TCRdb to 2019 to 2021). The method was the immunoSEQ multiplex PCR assay. The immuneACCESS repertoire file appears here via TCRdb, limited to in-frame rearrangements. These files lack a portion of the clones; in checked studies, under half of the deficit traces to unresolved V genes, and the cause of the others is not known. Within this sample are around 620,000 clones, with approximately 90% of them counted one time only. The ten largest clones add up to roughly 0.25% of the sample. Sequenced sample: peripheral blood. Receptors were obtained from a woman aged 18-35 years with acute or convalescent COVID-19.

This chain connects TRBV6-2 or TRBV6-3 to TRBJ2-3; tentatively, D is TRBD2 (5 bases). CDR1 is MNHEY and CDR2 is SVGEGT in the germline V gene. The CDR3 extends over 14 amino acids. The germline V and J ends were trimmed by 5 bases and 6 bases, with 15 bases remaining between them. CDR3 region: CASSRTPSSDTQYF. The CDR3 DNA reads as TGTGCCAGCAGTCGGACCCCTAGCTCCGATACGCAGTATTTT.

The chain joins TRBV7-9 to TRBJ1-2, with D uncertain. With 3 bases removed from V and 6 bases from J, the gap between germline ends came to 20 bases. This CDR3 spans 16 amino acids. Germline CDR1 and CDR2: SEHNR and FQNEAQ (reference sequence). CDR3 bases: TGTGCCAGCAGCTTGTATCTCAGCGGGAAGATGGATGGCTACACCTTC. The encoded protein is CASSLYLSGKMDGYTF.

The rearrangement links TRBV11-2 to TRBJ2-7; TRBD2 matches at 11 bases. CDR1 SGHAT and CDR2 FQNNGV come from the germline V gene. The trim removed 0 bases at V and 3 bases at J, leaving 7 bases unmatched. The CDR3 covers 17 residues. The CDR3 reads CASSLDSSTSGDYEQYF. CDR3 sequence (DNA): TGTGCCAGCAGCTTAGATAGTTCGACTAGCGGGGACTACGAGCAGTACTTC.

The gene calls are TRBV12-3 or TRBV12-4 and TRBJ1-1, with TRBD1 as a possible D gene (5 bases). V was trimmed by 1 base and J by 10 bases, leaving 10 bases between them. This CDR3 comprises 12 residues. Here the CDR3 reads CASSLGTLSAFF. In DNA form, the CDR3 reads TGTGCCAGCAGTTTAGGGACACTGTCAGCTTTCTTT.

The rearrangement joins TRBV28 to TRBJ1-2, with 7 bases fitting TRBD1. Germline trimming cut 8 bases from V and 5 bases from J; bases unmatched to any gene: 11. Germline V gene data show CDR1 as MDHEN and CDR2 as SYDVKM. The CDR3 consists of 14 residues. The DNA of the CDR3 is TGTGCCAGCGGATATTCGGGGACAGAATATGGCTACACCTTC. It is translated as CASGYSGTEYGYTF.

This chain connects TRBV6-1 to TRBJ1-2; 9 bases are shared with TRBD1. Trimming took 1 base from V and 5 from J; bases not matched to a gene: 5. Germline V gives CDR1 MNHNS, CDR2 SASEGT. There are 15 residues in the CDR3. In DNA form, the CDR3 reads TGTGCCAGCAGTGAAGTGGGACAGGGTAGATATGGCTACACCTTC. It yields the protein CASSEVGQGRYGYTF.

This chain connects TRBV5-1 to TRBJ2-7, with D possibly TRBD2 on 6 matching bases. Germline CDR1 is SGHRS and CDR2 is YFSETQ. This CDR3 contains 13 residues. V lost 0 bases, J lost 6 bases, and 10 bases lay in between. DNA of the CDR3: TGCGCCAGCAGCTTGGTTGCGGGAACCGAGCAGTACTTC. Translation: CASSLVAGTEQYF.

This sequence joins TRBV7-9 and TRBJ1-3; possible D gene TRBD1, 6 bases. This CDR3 has 15 residues. V lost 4 bases, J lost 8 bases, and 18 bases lay in between. Looked up from germline, CDR1 is SEHNR and CDR2 is FQNEAQ (reference sequence). The CDR3 spells CASSSEQGKGDTIYF. The CDR3, as DNA: TGTGCCAGCAGCTCAGAGCAGGGGAAGGGTGACACCATATATTTT.

A few counts support this clone. This sequence joins TRBV6-5 and TRBJ1-4; possibly TRBD1 for D (5 bases). V lost 6 bases and J lost 8, with 16 bases in between. The V gene's germline CDR1 is MNHEY and CDR2 SVGAGI. This CDR3 comprises 14 residues. The CDR3 region has the DNA TGTGCCAGCAGCGTCGGGGGGGGAAGGGAAAAACTGTTTTTT. This encodes CASSVGGGREKLFF.

CDR3 region: CASRLAGGVYGYTF. Written as DNA, the CDR3 is TGTGCCAGTAGGTTGGCAGGGGGCGTTTATGGCTACACCTTC. This chain links TRBV19 with TRBJ1-2; 8 nucleotides align to TRBD1. Per the germline V gene, CDR1 is LNHDA and CDR2 is SQIVND (reference sequence). The CDR3 is made up of 14 amino acids. V gave up 6 bases and J gave up 5 bases; unmatched junction bases: 8.

The chain carries TRBV3-1 (or the pseudogene TRBV3-2) and TRBJ2-7, with 7 bases that match TRBD1. This CDR3 contains 20 residues. Losses at the gene ends were 4 bases for V and 2 bases for J; bases not matched to a gene: 23. Germline V gene sequence: CDR1 LGHDT, CDR2 YNNKEL (reference sequence). The CDR3 here is CASSRTTRDRYYKTPYEQYF. The CDR3 DNA is TGTGCCAGCAGCCGGACGACCCGGGACAGATATTACAAGACCCCCTACGAGCAGTACTTC.

The J gene is TRBJ2-2, the V gene TRBV19; TRBD2 is a possible D gene (6 bases). V dropped 7 bases and J dropped 1 base, with 13 bases sitting between them. The CDR3 loop spans 15 amino acids. CDR1 is LNHDA, CDR2 SQIVND, per germline (reference sequence). CDR3 sequence reads: CASKTLALNTGELFF. CDR3 in DNA: TGTGCCAGTAAAACACTAGCCCTGAACACCGGGGAGCTGTTTTTT.

The chain couples TRBV5-1 to TRBJ2-2, with TRBD1 matching 7 bases. The J segment lost 2 bases and the V segment lost 5 bases, leaving 6 bases of the junction unmatched. This CDR3 is built from 15 residues. CDR1 and CDR2 from the germline V gene are SGHRS and YFSETQ. CDR3: CASSWNRGNTGELFF. The CDR3, as DNA: TGCGCCAGCAGTTGGAACAGGGGAAACACCGGGGAGCTGTTTTTT.

This clone occurred once. The genes are TRBV29-1 and TRBJ1-2; D might be TRBD1 (5 bases). Trimming took 4 bases from V and 8 from J, leaving 11 bases between them. The CDR3 consists of 11 residues. Germline CDR1 is SQVTM and CDR2 is ANQGSEA. CDR3 protein: CSVVQVKGYTF. The CDR3 DNA is TGCAGCGTTGTACAGGTCAAGGGCTACACCTTC. Complete variable domain (other parts from reference TRBV29-1 and TRBJ1-2): SAVISQKPSRDICQRGTSLTIQCQVDSQVTMMFWYRQQPGQSLTLIATANQGSEATYESGFVIDKFPISRPNLTFSTLTVSNMSPEDSSIYLCSVVQVKGYTFGSGTRLTVV.

This chain uses TRBV7-9 with TRBJ2-3, with 7 nucleotides matching TRBD1. Unmatched junction bases numbered 3, after V lost 0 bases and J lost 0 bases. CDR3 length equals 16 residues. Germline V gene data show CDR1 as SEHNR and CDR2 as FQNEAQ (reference sequence). DNA for the CDR3: TGTGCCAGCAGCTTAGCGGACAGGACTAGCACAGATACGCAGTATTTT. This gives the protein CASSLADRTSTDTQYF.

This clone is a singleton in its sample. The CDR3 loop reads CARRRDLGGYNEQFF. DNA for the CDR3: TGCGCCAGAAGGAGGGACCTAGGAGGATACAATGAGCAGTTCTTC. This chain joins TRBV5-1 and TRBJ2-1; D possibly corresponds to TRBD2 (6 bases). Trimming cost V 8 bases and J 4 bases, with 19 bases left between them. The CDR3 is 15 amino acids. Germline CDR1 and CDR2: SGHRS and YFSETQ.

This chain uses TRBV4-2 with TRBJ2-7; maybe TRBD2 (6 bases). Germline-derived CDR1 and CDR2 are LGHNA and YNFKEQ. Trimming pared 0 bases from V and 6 bases from J, leaving 15 bases between. This CDR3 region has 15 residues. CDR3 residues: CASSQDQRGFFEQYF. The CDR3 region has the DNA TGTGCCAGCAGCCAAGATCAACGGGGGTTCTTCGAGCAGTACTTC.

The gene calls are TRBV6-1 and TRBJ2-1; D possibly corresponds to TRBD2 (6 bases). CDR3 size: 13 residues. CDR1 is MNHNS, CDR2 SASEGT, per germline. Trimming took off 4 bases at V and 4 bases at J, with 8 bases between the two ends. The CDR3, as DNA: TGTGCCAGCAGTGTAGCGGAGTACAATGAGCAGTTCTTC. This gives the protein CASSVAEYNEQFF.

The rearrangement uses TRBV5-1 and TRBJ1-1; 9 bases line up with TRBD1. J lost 4 bases, V lost 0 bases, and 10 bases had no gene match. The germline gives CDR1 SGHRS, CDR2 YFSETQ. The CDR3 is 17 amino acids. The CDR3 DNA is TGCGCCAGCAGCTTGGCCACCGGACAGGGGATCTCCACTGAAGCTTTCTTT. Its translation is CASSLATGQGISTEAFF.

This chain connects TRBV6-5 to TRBJ1-2; 11 positions agree with TRBD1. The CDR3 runs 15 residues. V was pared by 0 bases and J by 8 bases, with 5 bases of the junction left unmatched. CDR1 is MNHEY, CDR2 SVGAGI, per germline. CDR3 residues: CASSYSGQGAGGYTF. CDR3 coding DNA: TGTGCCAGCAGTTACTCCGGACAGGGGGCAGGGGGCTACACCTTC.

The V call is TRBV27, the J call TRBJ1-2, with 10 bases aligning to TRBD1. Germline V CDR1 and CDR2: MNHEY, SMNVEV (reference sequence). The V gene end was trimmed by 3 bases and the J gene end by 4 bases; junction bases not matched to a gene: 8. This CDR3 has 16 amino acids. The CDR3 DNA is TGTGCCAGCAGTTTTGACGGGACAGGGGTTTCCTATGGCTACACCTTC. This translates into CASSFDGTGVSYGYTF.

This clone was picked up many times. V and J are TRBV4-2 and TRBJ2-6, with D possibly TRBD2 on 5 matching bases. The CDR3 spans 16 residues. Trimming removed 0 bases from V and 0 bases from J, with 6 bases in between. Germline CDR1 LGHNA, CDR2 YNFKEQ. CDR3 sequence: CASSQDGSSGANVLTF. As DNA, the CDR3 is TGTGCCAGCAGCCAAGATGGGAGCTCTGGGGCCAACGTCCTGACTTTC.

The chain combines TRBV25-1 with TRBJ2-7; D remains ambiguous. Germline CDR1 and CDR2: MGHDK and SYGVNS. Trimming cost V 4 bases and J 2 bases, with 12 bases left between them. CDR3 length: 14 residues. CDR3 bases: TGTGCCAGCAGTGGGCAGATCATGACCTACGAGCAGTACTTC. Residues: CASSGQIMTYEQYF.

A single count supports this clone. The chain is built from TRBV29-1 and TRBJ1-1; no firm D call. This CDR3 spans 12 amino acids. The germline V gene encodes CDR1 SQVTM and CDR2 ANQGSEA. V dropped 7 bases and J dropped 4 bases, with 13 bases sitting between them. The chain's CDR3 is CSAQGARTEAFF. CDR3 in DNA: TGCAGCGCTCAAGGAGCTCGCACTGAAGCTTTCTTT. The entire variable domain, with the rest obtained from reference TRBV29-1 and TRBJ1-1, is as follows: SAVISQKPSRDICQRGTSLTIQCQVDSQVTMMFWYRQQPGQSLTLIATANQGSEATYESGFVIDKFPISRPNLTFSTLTVSNMSPEDSSIYLCSAQGARTEAFFGQGTRLTVV.

The chain uses TRBV6-5 and TRBJ1-6; 7 bases are a match to TRBD1. CDR1 and CDR2 (germline): MNHEY, SVGAGI. CDR3 length equals 14 residues. The V and J ends lost 5 bases and 7 bases, in that order; junction bases with no gene match: 5. The CDR3 sequence: CASSRHRGNSPLHF. The CDR3 DNA is TGTGCCAGCAGTCGCCACAGGGGAAATTCACCCCTCCACTTT.

V usage is TRBV6-6 and J usage is TRBJ1-1; D is ambiguous. The germline CDR1 and CDR2 sequences are MNHNY and SVGAGI (reference sequence). The CDR3 is made up of 15 amino acids. Trimming shortened V by 1 base and J by 3 bases, and 12 bases separated the two germline ends. In DNA, the CDR3 is TGTGCCAGCAGTTACTTTTCCGCGGACTACACTGAAGCTTTCTTT. This gives the protein CASSYFSADYTEAFF.

The CDR3 region is CASSSDRGDTQYF. CDR3 in DNA: TGTGCCAGCAGCTCTGACAGGGGAGATACGCAGTATTTT. The gene calls are TRBV5-4 and TRBJ2-3; TRBD1 matches 8 bases. Germline lookup yields CDR1 SGHNT and CDR2 YYREEE (reference sequence). The V segment lost 3 bases and the J segment 5 bases; nucleotides outside the gene matches: 2. This CDR3 spans 13 amino acids.

V and J are TRBV5-1 and TRBJ2-2, with D possibly matching TRBD1 (6 bases). V was clipped by 4 bases and J by 4 bases, with 11 bases between them. This CDR3 region has 14 residues. Germline V CDR1 and CDR2: SGHRS, YFSETQ. The CDR3 DNA is TGCGCCAGCAGCCTTACACAGGGCACCGGGGAGCTGTTTTTT. It yields the protein CASSLTQGTGELFF.

This sequence joins TRBV12-5 and TRBJ1-2, with 12 bases lining up with TRBD1. V trimming: 6 bases; J trimming: 4 bases; junction bases outside the gene matches: 12. The CDR3 runs 17 residues. The germline V gene encodes CDR1 LGHNT and CDR2 FRNRAP. The CDR3 nucleotides read TGTGCTAGTGGCCCGGGACAGGGGGCCATAGAGACCTATGGCTACACCTTC. Translation gives CASGPGQGAIETYGYTF.

The chain uses TRBV29-1 and TRBJ1-2; tentatively, D is TRBD1 (6 bases). Germline CDR1 and CDR2: SQVTM and ANQGSEA. The CDR3 is 10 amino acids. V lost 5 bases to trimming and J lost 11 bases, with 12 bases between them. The CDR3 is CSVYDRRYTF. The CDR3 coding sequence is TGCAGCGTTTACGACAGGCGGTACACCTTC. Using reference TRBV29-1 and TRBJ1-2 for the parts outside the CDR3, the full variable domain is SAVISQKPSRDICQRGTSLTIQCQVDSQVTMMFWYRQQPGQSLTLIATANQGSEATYESGFVIDKFPISRPNLTFSTLTVSNMSPEDSSIYLCSVYDRRYTFGSGTRLTVV.

The V gene is TRBV19, the J gene TRBJ1-5, with 8 bases lining up with TRBD1. The CDR3 loop spans 15 amino acids. The J segment lost 7 bases and the V segment lost 6 bases, leaving 11 bases of the junction unmatched. The germline gives CDR1 LNHDA, CDR2 SQIVND (reference sequence). The CDR3 DNA sequence: TGTGCCAGTAGGTCACTTCCAGGGGGCGGGCAGCCCCAGCATTTT. This encodes CASRSLPGGGQPQHF.

The chain is built from TRBV6-1 and TRBJ2-4, with 8 bases lining up with TRBD1. The length of the CDR3 is 16 residues. Germline assignment: CDR1 MNHNS and CDR2 SASEGT. The ends lost 4 bases at V and 2 bases at J; junction bases unmatched: 7. Here the CDR3 reads CASSAPRQGSKNIQYF. DNA of the CDR3: TGTGCCAGCAGTGCGCCGAGACAGGGGTCCAAAAACATTCAGTACTTC.